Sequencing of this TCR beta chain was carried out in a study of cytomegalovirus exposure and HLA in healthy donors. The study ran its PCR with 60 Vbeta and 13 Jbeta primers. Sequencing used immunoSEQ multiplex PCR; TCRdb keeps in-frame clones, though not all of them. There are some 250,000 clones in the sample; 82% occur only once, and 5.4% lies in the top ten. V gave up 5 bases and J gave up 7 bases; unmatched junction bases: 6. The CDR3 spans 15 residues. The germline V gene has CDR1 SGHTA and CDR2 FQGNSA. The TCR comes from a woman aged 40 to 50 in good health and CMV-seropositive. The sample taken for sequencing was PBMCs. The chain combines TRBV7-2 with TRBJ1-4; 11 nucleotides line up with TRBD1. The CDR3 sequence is CASSDSGTGGEKLFF. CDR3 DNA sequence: TGTGCCAGCAGCGATTCCGGGACAGGGGGTGAAAAACTGTTTTTT.